The clone carrying this TCR beta chain has only a few counts. The source of the sample is a study of early T cells in non-severe SARS-CoV-2 infection. TCRdb processed the 5' RACE reads anew with MiXCR; each CDR3 protein has one entry. The repertoire has 25,000 to 35,000 distinct CDR3 sequences, approximately 5.3% of them found once; the top ten carry about 6.4%. The germline V gene encodes CDR1 SGHVS and CDR2 FNYEAQ. V was clipped by 4 bases and J by 4 bases; unmatched bases: 2. The CDR3 runs 15 residues. Sequencing was carried out using whole blood. The J gene is TRBJ2-3, the V gene TRBV7-6; TRBD2 aligns across 13 bases. This sequence was found in an adult who was a healthcare worker with PCR-confirmed SARS-CoV-2 infection or an uninfected control (not recorded which). The CDR3 nucleotides are TGTGCCAGCAGCTGGACTAGCGGGAGCCCAGATACGCAGTATTTT. It specifies CASSWTSGSPDTQYF.